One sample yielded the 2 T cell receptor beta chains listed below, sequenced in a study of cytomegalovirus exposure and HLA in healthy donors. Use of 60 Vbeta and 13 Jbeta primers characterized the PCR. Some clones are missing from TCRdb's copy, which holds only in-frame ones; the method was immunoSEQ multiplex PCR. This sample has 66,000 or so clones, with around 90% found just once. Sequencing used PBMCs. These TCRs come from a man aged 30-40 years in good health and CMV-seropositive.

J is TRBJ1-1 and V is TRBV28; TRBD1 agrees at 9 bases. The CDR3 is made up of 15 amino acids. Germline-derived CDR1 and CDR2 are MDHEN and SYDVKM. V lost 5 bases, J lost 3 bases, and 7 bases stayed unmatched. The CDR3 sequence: CASSRQGVVDTEAFF. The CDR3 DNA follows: TGTGCCAGCAGTCGACAGGGGGTAGTGGACACTGAAGCTTTCTTT.

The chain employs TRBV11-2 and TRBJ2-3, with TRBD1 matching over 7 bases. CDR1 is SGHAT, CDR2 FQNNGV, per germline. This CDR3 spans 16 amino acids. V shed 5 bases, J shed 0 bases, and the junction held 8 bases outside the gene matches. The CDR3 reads CASSPRTGASTDTQYF. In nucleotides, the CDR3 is TGTGCCAGCAGCCCTCGAACAGGGGCGAGCACAGATACGCAGTATTTT.